This TCR beta chain emerged from a study of T-cell reconstitution after alpha-beta-depleted transplantation in children. Unique molecular identifiers were incorporated when the TCRbeta library was constructed. One entry per CDR3 protein, called by TCRdb with MiXCR from the PCR reads. The repertoire holds fewer than 400,000 distinct CDR3 sequences, with 20% as singletons. CDR1 is DFQATT, CDR2 SNEGSKA, per germline (reference sequence). V was pared by 6 bases and J by 6 bases, with 17 bases between. This CDR3 comprises 13 residues. This clonotype was found many times. The rearrangement uses TRBV20-1 and TRBJ1-2; possibly TRBD1 for D (6 bases). Sequenced here: PBMCs from the stem cell graft donor, sampled from the stem cell graft. The receptor was derived from a human donor who donated a stem cell graft to a child with acute myeloid leukemia. CDR3 sequence (DNA): TGCAGTGCCACTAGGCAGGGGCTCAATGGCTACACCTTC. Its protein product is CSATRQGLNGYTF.